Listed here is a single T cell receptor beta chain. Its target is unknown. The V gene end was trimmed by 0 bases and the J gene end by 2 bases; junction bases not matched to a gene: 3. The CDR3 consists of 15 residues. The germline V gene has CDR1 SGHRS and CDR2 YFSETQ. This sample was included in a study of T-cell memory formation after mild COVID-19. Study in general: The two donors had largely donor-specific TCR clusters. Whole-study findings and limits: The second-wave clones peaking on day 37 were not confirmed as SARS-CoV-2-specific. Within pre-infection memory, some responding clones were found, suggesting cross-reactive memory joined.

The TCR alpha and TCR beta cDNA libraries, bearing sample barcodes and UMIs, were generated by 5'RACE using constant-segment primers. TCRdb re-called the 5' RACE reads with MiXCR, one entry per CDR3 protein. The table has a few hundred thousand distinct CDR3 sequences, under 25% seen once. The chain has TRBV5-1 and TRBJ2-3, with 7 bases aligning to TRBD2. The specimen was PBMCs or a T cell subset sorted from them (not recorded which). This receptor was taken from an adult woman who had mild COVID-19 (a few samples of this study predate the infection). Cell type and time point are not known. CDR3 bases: TGCGCCAGCAGCTTGGTAGGGACTACCACAGATACGCAGTATTTT. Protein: CASSLVGTTTDTQYF.